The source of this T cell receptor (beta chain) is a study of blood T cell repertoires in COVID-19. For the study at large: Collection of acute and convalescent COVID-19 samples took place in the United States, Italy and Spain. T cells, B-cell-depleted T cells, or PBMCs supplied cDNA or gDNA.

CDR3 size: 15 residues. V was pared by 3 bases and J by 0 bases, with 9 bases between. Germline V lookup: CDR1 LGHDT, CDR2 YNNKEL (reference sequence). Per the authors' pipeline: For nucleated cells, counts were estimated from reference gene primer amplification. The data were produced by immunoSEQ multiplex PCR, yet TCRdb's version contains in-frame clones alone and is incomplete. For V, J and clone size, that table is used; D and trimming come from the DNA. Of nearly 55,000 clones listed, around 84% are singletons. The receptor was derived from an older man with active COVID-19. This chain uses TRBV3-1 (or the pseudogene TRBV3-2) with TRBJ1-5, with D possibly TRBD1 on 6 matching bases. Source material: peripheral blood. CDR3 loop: CASSHHRDSNQPQHF. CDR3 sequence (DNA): TGTGCCAGCAGCCACCACAGGGATAGCAATCAGCCCCAGCATTTT.